The entry below gives a single TCR beta chain sequence along with its context. The antigen remains unidentified. Replicate PCRs for sorted subsets used approximately 220 ng DNA; this equaled about 30,000 T cell genomes. Generated by immunoSEQ multiplex PCR, the TCRdb table keeps only in-frame clones and is missing some. The profile shows under 750,000 clones, roughly 72% of them singletons. The CDR3 consists of 15 residues. Germline V gene lookup returns CDR1 SNHLY and CDR2 FYNNEI. Trimming removed 6 bases from V and 4 bases from J; junction bases left unmatched: 6. This sample stems from a study of shared clonotypes between healthy human individuals. Overall study results and limits: Represented diversity, genetic and exposure-history alike, was limited by few donors.

Sequenced material: memory CD4+ T cells sorted from blood. The subset is: CD45RA-negative fraction. The chain is built from TRBV2 and TRBJ2-1; 10 bases align to TRBD1. The sequence was obtained from a young woman in good health. The CDR3 sequence is CASSSRQGAYNEQFF. The CDR3 DNA is TGTGCCAGCAGCTCCAGACAGGGGGCGTACAATGAGCAGTTCTTC.